In this sample, the clone carrying this T cell receptor beta chain turned up many times. Germline CDR1 is KGHDR and CDR2 is SFDVKD. Trimming shortened V by 0 bases and J by 3 bases, and 6 bases separated the two germline ends. This CDR3 has 14 amino acids. The entry originates in a study of early T cells in non-severe SARS-CoV-2 infection. Tagging with unique molecular identifiers was applied to individual cDNA molecules. A single record per CDR3 protein comes from TCRdb applying MiXCR to the 5' RACE reads. The sample includes 50,000 to 55,000 distinct CDR3 sequences, approximately 8.5% seen only once; the top ten take 14% to 15%.

This TCR derives from an adult who was a healthcare worker with PCR-confirmed SARS-CoV-2 infection or an uninfected control (not recorded which). V usage is TRBV24-1 and J usage is TRBJ2-3; TRBD1 is a possible D gene (5 bases). The sequencing input was whole blood. CDR3 region: CATSDLQGTDTQYF. The CDR3 DNA reads TGTGCCACCAGTGATTTGCAGGGAACAGATACGCAGTATTTT.